This is a list of T cell receptor beta chains from one sample in a study of blood T cells in healthy people across ages. One entry per CDR3 protein, called by TCRdb with MiXCR from the 5' RACE reads. The data show roughly 2 million distinct CDR3 sequences, with roughly 49% seen just once and approximately 2.1% held by the top ten. Sequenced material: blood. All receptors derive from a woman in her forties in good health. CDR3s include the opening cysteine and the closing phenylalanine or tryptophan. D genes are given only for firm matches. Rows give clone size only sometimes, using once, few, many, or a class for an expanded clone.

CASSQLDWNIQYF	TGTGCCAGCAGCCAACTTGACTGGAACATTCAGTACTTC	NA	TRBV4-2	TRBJ2-4	NA
CASSVALDRALHF	TGCGCCAGCAGCGTGGCCCTTGATAGGGCCCTCCACTTT	NA	TRBV5-1	TRBJ1-6	NA
CASSLVWARGDDEQFF	TGTGCCAGCAGCTTAGTATGGGCCAGGGGTGACGATGAGCAGTTCTTC	NA	TRBV7-2	TRBJ2-1	NA
CASTEFPGQGDEQYF	TGTGCCAGCACTGAATTCCCGGGACAGGGCGACGAGCAGTACTTC	TRBD1	TRBV28	TRBJ2-7	NA
CSADRVGQGTQYF	TGCAGCGCCGACAGGGTGGGTCAAGGGACCCAGTACTTC	TRBD1	TRBV29-1	TRBJ2-5	NA
CATRGPGHKYEQYF	TGTGCCACCAGGGGGCCGGGACACAAATACGAGCAGTACTTC	NA	TRBV24-1	TRBJ2-7	NA
CASSLETAGANVLTF	TGTGCCAGCAGCTTAGAGACAGCCGGGGCCAACGTCCTGACTTTC	NA	TRBV7-2	TRBJ2-6	NA
CACSLILSGQGYGYTF	TGTGCCTGCAGCTTAATTTTATCGGGGCAGGGGTATGGCTACACCTTC	NA	TRBV7-2	TRBJ1-2	NA
CASRVAGTSQETQYF	TGCGCCAGCAGGGTTGCCGGGACTAGTCAGGAGACCCAGTACTTC	TRBD2	TRBV5-1	TRBJ2-5	NA
CASSHRTTDTQYF	TGTGCCAGCAGCCACCGGACCACAGATACGCAGTATTTT	NA	TRBV6-2/TRBV6-3	TRBJ2-3	NA
CASSQQGTDTQYF	TGCGCCAGCAGCCAGCAGGGTACAGATACGCAGTATTTT	NA	TRBV4-3	TRBJ2-3	many
CASSRRAAEQFF	TGTGCCAGCAGCCGGCGAGCAGCGGAGCAGTTCTTC	NA	TRBV3-1	TRBJ2-1	NA
CSARDRGPNGYTF	TGCAGTGCTAGAGACAGGGGTCCTAACGGCTACACCTTC	NA	TRBV20-1	TRBJ1-2	NA
CASSTTGGGYEQYF	TGTGCCAGCAGTACTACAGGGGGCGGGTACGAGCAGTACTTC	TRBD1	TRBV6-5	TRBJ2-7	NA
CATSGSRVYGYTF	TGTGCCACCTCGGGGAGTCGCGTATATGGCTACACCTTC	NA	TRBV28	TRBJ1-2	NA
CASSYSSSGSYEQYF	TGTGCCAGCAGTTACAGTTCTTCTGGTTCCTACGAGCAGTACTTC	NA	TRBV6-2/TRBV6-3	TRBJ2-7	few
CASSYSSLNSPLHF	TGTGCCAGCAGTTACTCGAGCTTAAATTCACCCCTCCACTTT	NA	TRBV6-5	TRBJ1-6	few
CASSPLVYNEQFF	TGTGCCAGCAGCCCCCTCGTCTACAATGAGCAGTTCTTC	NA	TRBV7-8	TRBJ2-1	NA
CASSLNRGARNSPLHF	TGTGCCAGCAGCCTTAACAGGGGAGCGAGGAATTCACCCCTCCACTTT	TRBD1	TRBV7-2	TRBJ1-6	NA
CASSPSGAGYTDTQYF	TGCGCCAGCAGCCCCTCGGGAGCGGGGTACACAGATACGCAGTATTTT	TRBD2	TRBV4-3	TRBJ2-3	NA
CASSLAPHEAKNIQYF	TGCGCCAGCAGCTTGGCACCCCACGAAGCCAAAAACATTCAGTACTTC	NA	TRBV5-1	TRBJ2-4	NA
CASSLRASGGMGETQYF	TGTGCCAGCAGCTTAAGGGCAAGCGGGGGGATGGGAGAGACCCAGTACTTC	TRBD2	TRBV7-6	TRBJ2-5	many
CASSYSNTVALKSETQYF	TGTGCCAGCAGTTACTCGAATACAGTCGCCCTTAAATCCGAGACCCAGTACTTC	NA	TRBV6-5	TRBJ2-5	few
CASSAGGQGLFGDNVLTF	TGTGCCAGCAGTGCCGGAGGACAGGGCCTTTTTGGGGACAACGTCCTGACTTTC	TRBD1	TRBV12-3/TRBV12-4	TRBJ2-6	NA
CASSPEWTANNSPLHF	TGTGCCAGCAGCCCCGAATGGACCGCCAATAATTCACCCCTCCACTTT	NA	TRBV6-5	TRBJ1-6	NA
CSVWVDTTNTEAFF	TGCAGCGTATGGGTGGACACTACGAACACTGAAGCTTTCTTT	NA	TRBV29-1	TRBJ1-1	NA
CSARVAGDRNEQFF	TGCAGTGCTAGGGTAGCGGGGGACCGGAATGAGCAGTTCTTC	TRBD2	TRBV20-1	TRBJ2-1	NA
CASSLVSSVGANVLTF	TGTGCCAGCAGCTTAGTTTCCTCAGTTGGGGCCAACGTCCTGACTTTC	NA	TRBV7-9	TRBJ2-6	NA
CSGGDGLTYEQYF	TGCAGCGGGGGGGACGGCCTAACCTACGAGCAGTACTTC	NA	TRBV29-1	TRBJ2-7	few
CASSHEGASNQPQHF	TGTGCCAGCAGTCACGAGGGGGCAAGTAATCAGCCCCAGCATTTT	TRBD1	TRBV12-3/TRBV12-4	TRBJ1-5	NA
CASSLVPAGVVDSPLHF	TGTGCCAGCAGCTTAGTCCCCGCCGGGGTTGTGGATTCACCCCTCCACTTT	NA	TRBV7-2	TRBJ1-6	once
CASRGTGFNQPQHF	TGTGCCAGCAGAGGAACAGGGTTCAATCAGCCCCAGCATTTT	NA	TRBV2	TRBJ1-5	once
CAIRSEDRVMNTEAFF	TGTGCCATCAGGTCCGAGGACAGGGTCATGAACACTGAAGCTTTCTTT	TRBD1	TRBV10-3	TRBJ1-1	once
CASSLTSGGSTDTQYF	TGCGCCAGCAGCTTGACTAGCGGGGGGAGCACAGATACGCAGTATTTT	TRBD2	TRBV11-2	TRBJ2-3	many
CSARVKHGIYEQYF	TGCAGTGCTAGAGTAAAACACGGTATCTACGAGCAGTACTTC	NA	TRBV20-1	TRBJ2-7	few
CASSYTHRGNTGELFF	TGTGCCAGCAGTTACACCCACCGGGGGAACACCGGGGAGCTGTTTTTT	NA	TRBV6-2/TRBV6-3	TRBJ2-2	once
CASRLGLARDTQYF	TGTGCCAGCAGACTAGGACTAGCAAGAGATACGCAGTATTTT	TRBD2	TRBV7-2	TRBJ2-3	few
CSARDGGTAQETQYF	TGCAGTGCTAGAGATGGGGGGACGGCCCAAGAGACCCAGTACTTC	NA	TRBV20-1	TRBJ2-5	NA
CAISVGLAGAPQETQYF	TGTGCCATCAGTGTGGGGCTAGCGGGGGCCCCCCAAGAGACCCAGTACTTC	TRBD2	TRBV10-3	TRBJ2-5	few
CASSLGGARGGSHNEQFF	TGTGCCAGCAGCTTAGGGGGGGCGCGGGGGGGCTCCCACAATGAGCAGTTCTTC	TRBD2	TRBV7-2	TRBJ2-1	NA
CASSVDNRRGETQYF	TGTGCCAGCAGTGTTGATAACAGGCGGGGAGAGACCCAGTACTTC	NA	TRBV2	TRBJ2-5	few
CASSQDTGTLQETQYF	TGTGCCAGCAGCCAAGATACCGGGACACTCCAAGAGACCCAGTACTTC	NA	TRBV4-2	TRBJ2-5	NA
CASSSRTGNGYTF	TGTGCCAGCAGCTCGAGGACAGGGAATGGCTACACCTTC	TRBD1	TRBV7-3	TRBJ1-2	NA
CASSLPQVGQGAEQFF	TGCGCCAGCAGCTTGCCGCAAGTAGGACAGGGGGCTGAGCAGTTCTTC	TRBD1	TRBV5-1	TRBJ2-1	NA
CSSGRTSYNEQYF	TGCAGCTCTGGACGAACTTCCTACAATGAGCAGTACTTC	NA	TRBV29-1	TRBJ2-7	NA
CASSLVVSGNEQFF	TGCGCCAGCAGCTTGGTGGTTAGCGGAAATGAGCAGTTCTTC	NA	TRBV5-1	TRBJ2-1	NA
CASSHPPPGPTTDTQYF	TGTGCCAGCAGTCATCCTCCACCGGGACCCACCACAGATACGCAGTATTTT	NA	TRBV7-9	TRBJ2-3	NA
CSARDRYYNEQFF	TGCAGTGCTAGAGATCGTTATTACAATGAGCAGTTCTTC	NA	TRBV20-1	TRBJ2-1	NA
CASSFSPLGGTGGIRSYNEQFF	TGTGCCAGCAGCTTTAGCCCCTTGGGTGGGACAGGGGGCATTCGGTCCTACAATGAGCAGTTCTTC	TRBD1	TRBV7-2	TRBJ2-1	NA
CASSPYAGTAPGYGYTF	TGTGCCAGCAGCCCGTACGCGGGAACAGCTCCGGGTTATGGCTACACCTTC	NA	TRBV7-3	TRBJ1-2	NA
CASGLDRPYTEAFF	TGTGCTAGTGGTTTGGACAGGCCCTACACTGAAGCTTTCTTT	NA	TRBV12-5	TRBJ1-1	NA
CATSSTGVQETQYF	TGTGCCACCAGCAGTACAGGGGTTCAAGAGACCCAGTACTTC	TRBD1	TRBV15	TRBJ2-5	many
CASSEGGLGYTF	TGTGCCAGCAGCGAGGGGGGGCTTGGCTACACCTTC	NA	TRBV9	TRBJ1-2	NA
CSAASGQGHYGYTF	TGCAGTGCTGCCTCGGGACAGGGACACTATGGCTACACCTTC	TRBD1	TRBV20-1	TRBJ1-2	few
CAGSQGEPGLVTDTQYF	TGCGCCGGCAGCCAGGGGGAACCCGGACTAGTCACAGATACGCAGTATTTT	NA	TRBV4-3	TRBJ2-3	NA
CASSYVWGAQETQYF	TGCGCCAGCAGCTACGTGTGGGGGGCCCAAGAGACCCAGTACTTC	NA	TRBV5-1	TRBJ2-5	once
CASSTLGRVDEQFF	TGCGCCAGCAGCACCCTGGGGAGGGTAGATGAGCAGTTCTTC	TRBD2	TRBV4-1	TRBJ2-1	few
CASSWASERTDTQYF	TGCGCCAGCAGCTGGGCTAGCGAACGCACAGATACGCAGTATTTT	NA	TRBV5-1	TRBJ2-3	few
CRARGPQETQYF	TGCAGGGCTAGAGGACCCCAAGAGACCCAGTACTTC	NA	TRBV20-1	TRBJ2-5	NA